A few counts support the clone carrying this T cell receptor (beta chain). What it binds is not known. This sample stems from a study of T-cell memory formation after mild COVID-19. Background on the study: Clustering of TCRs was largely donor specific.

Overall study findings and caveats: Balance between CD4 and CD8 was seen in clones contracting day 15 to 85, and a CD4+ lean was seen in later expanders.

The V gene lost 4 bases and the J gene lost 3 bases, with 19 bases spanning the gap. CDR1 SQVTM and CDR2 ANQGSEA come from the germline V gene. This CDR3 region has 15 residues. UMIs and sample barcodes were carried by the TCR alpha and TCR beta cDNA libraries that 5'RACE produced using constant-segment primers. TCRdb itself ran the 5' RACE reads through MiXCR, one entry per CDR3 protein. This table has over 350,000 distinct CDR3 sequences, 15% to 20% appearing once. The sequence was obtained from a man younger than 35 who had mild COVID-19 (a few samples of this study predate the infection). Cell type and time point are not known. Sequenced sample: PBMCs or a T cell subset sorted from them (not recorded which). The V gene is TRBV29-1, the J gene TRBJ2-7; D tentatively reads TRBD1 or TRBD2 (6 bases each). CDR3 protein: CSVAAYRGGGYEQYF. The CDR3 nucleotides read TGCAGCGTTGCCGCCTATCGAGGAGGGGGCTACGAGCAGTACTTC.